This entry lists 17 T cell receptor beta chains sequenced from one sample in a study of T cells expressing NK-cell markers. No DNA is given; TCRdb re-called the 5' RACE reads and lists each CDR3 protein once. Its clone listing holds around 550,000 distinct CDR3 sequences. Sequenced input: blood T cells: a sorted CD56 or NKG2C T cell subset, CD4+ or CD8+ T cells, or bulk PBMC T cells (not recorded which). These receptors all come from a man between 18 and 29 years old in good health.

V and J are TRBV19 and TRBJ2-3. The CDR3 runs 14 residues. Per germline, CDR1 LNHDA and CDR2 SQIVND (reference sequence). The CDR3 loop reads CASSKDHAQNTQYF. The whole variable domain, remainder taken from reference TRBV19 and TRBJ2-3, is DGGITQSPKYLFRKEGQNVTLSCEQNLNHDAMYWYRQDPGQGLRLIYYSQIVNDFQKGDIAEGYSVSREKKESFPLTVTSAQKNPTAFYLCASSKDHAQNTQYFGPGTRLTVL.

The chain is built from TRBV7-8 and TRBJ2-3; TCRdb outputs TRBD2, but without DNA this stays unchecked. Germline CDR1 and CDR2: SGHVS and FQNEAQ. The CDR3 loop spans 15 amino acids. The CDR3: CASSGGGRAADTQYF.

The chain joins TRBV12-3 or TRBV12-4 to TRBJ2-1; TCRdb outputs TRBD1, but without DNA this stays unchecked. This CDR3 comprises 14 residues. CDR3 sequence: CASSGTGGHNEQFF.

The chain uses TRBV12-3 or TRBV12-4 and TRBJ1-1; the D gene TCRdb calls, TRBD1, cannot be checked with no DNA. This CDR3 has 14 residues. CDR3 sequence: CASSSGRVPTEAFF.

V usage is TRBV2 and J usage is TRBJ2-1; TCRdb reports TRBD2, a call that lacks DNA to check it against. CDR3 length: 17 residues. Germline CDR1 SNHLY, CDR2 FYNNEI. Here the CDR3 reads CASLTPLSSGRINEQFF.

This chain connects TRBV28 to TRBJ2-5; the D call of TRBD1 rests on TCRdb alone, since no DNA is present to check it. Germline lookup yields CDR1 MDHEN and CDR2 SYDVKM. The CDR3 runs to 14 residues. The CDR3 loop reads CASTPLRVGETQYF.

The CDR3 region is CSVVQGPSGANVLTF. The chain has TRBV29-1 and TRBJ2-6; no DNA is available, so the TRBD2 call from TCRdb remains unchecked. Germline V gene sequence: CDR1 SQVTM, CDR2 ANQGSEA. This CDR3 spans 15 amino acids.

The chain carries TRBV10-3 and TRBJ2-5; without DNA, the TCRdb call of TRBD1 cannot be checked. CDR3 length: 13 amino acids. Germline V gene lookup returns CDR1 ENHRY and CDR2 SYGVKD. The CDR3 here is CAMGTGRQETQYF.

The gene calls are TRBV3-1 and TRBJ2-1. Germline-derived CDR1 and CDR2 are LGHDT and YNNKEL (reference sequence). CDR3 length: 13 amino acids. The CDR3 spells CASSQFSGDEQFF.

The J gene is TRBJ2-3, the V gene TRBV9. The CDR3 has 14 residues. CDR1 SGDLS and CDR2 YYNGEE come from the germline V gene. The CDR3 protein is CASSVASPADTQYF.

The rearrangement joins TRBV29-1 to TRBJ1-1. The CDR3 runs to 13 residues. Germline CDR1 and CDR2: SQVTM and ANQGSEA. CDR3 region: CSALGTVNTEAFF. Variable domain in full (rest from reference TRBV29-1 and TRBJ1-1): SAVISQKPSRDICQRGTSLTIQCQVDSQVTMMFWYRQQPGQSLTLIATANQGSEATYESGFVIDKFPISRPNLTFSTLTVSNMSPEDSSIYLCSALGTVNTEAFFGQGTRLTVV.

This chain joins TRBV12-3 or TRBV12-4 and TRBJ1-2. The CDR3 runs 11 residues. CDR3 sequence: CAIHVNYGYTF.

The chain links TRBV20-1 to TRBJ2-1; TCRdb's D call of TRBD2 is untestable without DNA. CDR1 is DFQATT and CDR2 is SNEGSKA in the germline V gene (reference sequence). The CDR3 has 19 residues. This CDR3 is CSAREVGILAGGNYNEQFF.

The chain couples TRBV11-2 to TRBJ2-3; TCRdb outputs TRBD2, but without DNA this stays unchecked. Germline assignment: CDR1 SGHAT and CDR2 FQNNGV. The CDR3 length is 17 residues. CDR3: CASSPIAGVRGTDTQYF.

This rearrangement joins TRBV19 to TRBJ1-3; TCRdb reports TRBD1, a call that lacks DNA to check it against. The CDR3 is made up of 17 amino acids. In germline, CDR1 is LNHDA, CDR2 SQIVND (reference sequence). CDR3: CASKTPGQGSSGNTIYF.

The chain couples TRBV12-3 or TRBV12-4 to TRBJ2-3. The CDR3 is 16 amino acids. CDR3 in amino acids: CASSFSTETRPDTQYF.

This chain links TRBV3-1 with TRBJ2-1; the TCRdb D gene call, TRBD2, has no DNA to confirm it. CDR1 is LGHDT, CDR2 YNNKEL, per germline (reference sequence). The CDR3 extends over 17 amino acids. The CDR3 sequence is CASSRMLPGLEGNEQFF.